This T cell receptor (beta chain) was sequenced during a study of CD8+ T cells in alopecia areata (dated 2018 in TCRdb). In terms of the full investigation: The treated patients, all with moderate-to-severe alopecia areata, were enrolled in an open-label pilot trial of oral tofacitinib given at 5 to 10 mg twice daily. Biopsies were taken from tofacitinib-treated patients at baseline and again at 4 and 24 weeks into treatment, and several of those patients also had a later scalp biopsy. Patients stayed on tofacitinib for 6 to 18 months and then had 6 months of follow-up off drug so that delayed response and recurrence could be assessed. Scalp clonality was compared across normal scalp (n=4), patchy alopecia areata scalp (n=8), and alopecia totalis/universalis scalp (n=8). RNA was extracted with the PAXgene miRNA kit for fixed scalp, the miRNeasy kit for PBMCs, and the RNeasy kit for mouse skin. To study T cell clonal expansion in alopecia areata, the researchers applied high-throughput TCRbeta sequencing to both the C3H/HeJ mouse model and human patients. TCRbeta CDR3 regions were amplified by immunoSEQ multiplex PCR with 35 Vbeta forward and 13 Jbeta reverse primers. Human TCRbeta sequencing covered scalp tissue and sorted CD4+ and CD8+ peripheral blood T cells from patchy and totalis/universalis alopecia areata patients and healthy controls.

According to the study, the label for this sample's time point signals: baseline before oral tofacitinib. Lesional scalp punch biopsies and peripheral blood were collected from alopecia areata patients. PBMCs were separated by density centrifugation and stained for CD3, CD4 and CD8, after which CD4+ and CD8+ T cells were sorted on a FACSAria. As encoded in the germline V gene, CDR1 is SQVTM while CDR2 is ANQGSEA. Trimming removed 6 bases from V and 9 bases from J; the gene matches leave 3 bases unexplained. CDR3 length: 11 amino acids, cysteine to phenylalanine. Only CDR3 DNA is held: 33 bases, read in frame from base 1. General findings and caveats noted by the study authors: Lesional scalp, especially in alopecia totalis/universalis, showed higher clonality and more expanded CD8+ clones than normal scalp, suggesting antigenic drive. Unlike mouse skin, which is dominated by gammadelta T cells, normal human skin has resident alphabeta T cells that are also sequenced, and this complicates analysis of the scalp TCR repertoire. Shared TCR sequences between patients were less evident than in mice, which may be partly attributable to HLA diversity in the patient population.

Points on this clone: What this receptor recognizes is not known. No per-base quality is available; no much larger clone lies one base away.

The library was prepared using the immunoSEQ multiplex PCR assay. RNA was extracted from all samples and reverse transcribed into cDNA as template for TCR sequencing. SuperScript III was used for first-strand cDNA synthesis, primed with a 2:1 mix of oligo-dT and random hexamers. A synthetic immune receptor repertoire was used to measure amplification bias, and any remaining bias was corrected computationally. In the authors' own workflow: Raw reads were preprocessed to remove errors, and CDR3 was defined by IMGT conventions from the conserved cysteine to phenylalanine. Clonality was computed by normalizing Shannon entropy by log2 of the number of productive unique TCRs and subtracting the result from 1. CD4 or CD8 identity of scalp clones was inferred by cross-referencing scalp TCRbeta sequences with sorted blood CD4 and CD8 repertoires. Held by TCRdb, this immuneACCESS table contains in-frame sequences only and omits some clones. Under half of the omission traces to an unresolved V gene where checked; the cause of the rest is unknown. V and J calls and clone size follow that table, whereas D and trimming were derived from the DNA. Within this sample are under 75,000 clones, with under 55% of them counted one time only. Jointly, the top ten make up 15% to 20% of the sample.

The sequenced sample was CD8+ T cells sorted from blood, obtained at week 0. The TCR was taken from a human donor with alopecia areata. This chain joins TRBV29-1 to TRBJ2-5, with 11 bases aligning to TRBD1. The CDR3 in this case is CSVGQGEAQYF. The DNA reads as follows: TGCAGCGTGGGACAGGGGGAGGCCCAGTACTTC.